The rows below give T cell receptor beta chains drawn from one sample of a study of cytomegalovirus exposure and HLA in healthy donors. Using immunoSEQ multiplex PCR, the repertoire was profiled, and TCRdb retains in-frame clones only, with some absent. The sample has around 180,000 clones, under 90% seen once. Sequences were obtained from PBMCs. These receptors were taken from a man aged 18-30 years in good health and CMV-seronegative. Each CDR3 is given with its conserved first and last residue. D genes are given only for firm matches. For some rows the clone size is stated as once, few or many, or as a class when expanded; others skip it.

>15|-|-|TRBJ1-1|TRBV19
TGTGCCAGTAGTATTATCCGGGGTCTTCCTGCTGGGGCTTTCTTT
CASSIIRGLPAGAFF
>14|-|-|TRBJ2-1|TRBV11-1
TGTGCCAGCAACAGCGCTGGGGGAGGCAATGAGCAGTTCTTC
CASNSAGGGNEQFF
>15|TRBD2|-|TRBJ2-7|TRBV4-2
TGTGCCAGCAGCCATAGCGGGAGCCGCGGATACGAGCAGTACTTC
CASSHSGSRGYEQYF
>15|TRBD1|-|TRBJ1-1|TRBV28
TGTGCCAGCAGTTTGGGGGACAGGATGAACACTGAAGCTTTCTTT
CASSLGDRMNTEAFF
>16|TRBD1|-|TRBJ2-3|TRBV5-1
TGCGCCAGCAGCGGGCGACAGGGCTTAGGGACAGATACGCAGTATTTT
CASSGRQGLGTDTQYF
>15|-|-|TRBJ2-2|TRBV5-6
TGTGCCAGCAATTTTAACAGGGATCTGGTCGGGGAGCTGTTTTTT
CASNFNRDLVGELFF
>13|-|-|TRBJ1-1|TRBV5-5
TGTGCCAGCAGCTTGGATATTGGCTCTGAAGCTTTCTTT
CASSLDIGSEAFF
>16|TRBD2|-|TRBJ2-1|TRBV28
TGTGCCAGCATAGGGGCCACTAGCGAAGGTTACAATGAGCAGTTCTTC
CASIGATSEGYNEQFF
>16|-|many|TRBJ2-5|TRBV21-1
TGTGCCAGCAGCATTCAGCGGAGACGGAACCAAGAGACCCAGTACTTC
CASSIQRRRNQETQYF
>15|TRBD2|-|TRBJ2-1|TRBV9
TGTGCCAGCAGCGTAGTGCCTAGCGGGTACAATGAGCAGTTCTTC
CASSVVPSGYNEQFF
>12|-|-|TRBJ2-3|TRBV2
TGTGCCAGCACGAAGAGCGCAGATACGCAGTATTTT
CASTKSADTQYF
>15|-|-|TRBJ1-5|TRBV18
TGTGCCAGCTCACCAAGAGAACAGGGTAATCAGCCCCAGCATTTT
CASSPREQGNQPQHF
>13|TRBD1|-|TRBJ2-7|TRBV6-1
TGTGCCAGCACGGGACAGGGGTCCTACGAGCAGTACTTC
CASTGQGSYEQYF
>13|TRBD2|-|TRBJ2-5|TRBV6-6
TGTGCCAGCAGAGCGGGGGGGCAAGAGACCCAGTACTTC
CASRAGGQETQYF
>20|TRBD2|-|TRBJ2-7|TRBV2
TGTGCCAGCTGGGGGAGACTCGTCCAATCTAGCGGGAAAATCTCCTACGAGCAGTACTTC
CASWGRLVQSSGKISYEQYF
>13|-|-|TRBJ2-2|TRBV7-2
TGTGCCAGCAGCTTAGGTGTATCGGGGGAGCTGTTTTTT
CASSLGVSGELFF
>16|-|-|TRBJ2-7|TRBV4-1
TGCGCCAGCAGCCAACAGGGGATCGGGGCAGCCTACGAGCAGTACTTC
CASSQQGIGAAYEQYF
>16|-|-|TRBJ1-5|TRBV11-2
TGTGCCAGCAGCACCCAGCGGGGGATTCGCAATCAGCCCCAGCATTTT
CASSTQRGIRNQPQHF
>16|-|-|TRBJ1-5|TRBV9
TGTGCCAGCAGCGGGGGGAGGGGTGAAGGCAATCAGCCCCAGCATTTT
CASSGGRGEGNQPQHF
>18|TRBD2|-|TRBJ2-3|TRBV14
TGTGCCAGCAGCCAAGTTTGGCTAGCGGGGTCCCCCACAGATACGCAGTATTTT
CASSQVWLAGSPTDTQYF
>14|-|-|TRBJ2-1|TRBV7-2
TGTGCCAGCAGCTTGGCACATTCCTACAATGAGCAGTTCTTC
CASSLAHSYNEQFF
>15|-|-|TRBJ2-3|TRBV5-1
TGCGCCAGCATCCCATCGGCTGCCGAGGGAGATACGCAGTATTTT
CASIPSAAEGDTQYF
>15|-|-|TRBJ1-2|TRBV4-1
TGCGCCAGCAGCCATGTAATAGACAGGTTGGGAGGCTACACCTTC
CASSHVIDRLGGYTF
>17|-|-|TRBJ1-5|TRBV7-9
TGTGCCAGCAGCTTAGAGTCCCCCCTGACAGTTAATCAGCCCCAGCATTTT
CASSLESPLTVNQPQHF
>17|-|few|TRBJ1-5|TRBV10-3
TGTGCCATCAGTGAGAGGCGGGGAGAGTATAGCAATCAGCCCCAGCATTTT
CAISERRGEYSNQPQHF
>15|TRBD1|-|TRBJ2-5|TRBV9
TGTGCCAGCAGCTTCCGGACAGGGCCGCTTGAGACCCAGTACTTC
CASSFRTGPLETQYF
>14|-|few|TRBJ1-3|TRBV10-3
TGTGCCATCAGTGAGGTCAACTCTGGAAACACCATATATTTT
CAISEVNSGNTIYF
>14|-|once|TRBJ1-5|TRBV16
TGTGCCAGCAGCCAAGGAGGGTGGAATCAGCCCCAGCATTTT
CASSQGGWNQPQHF
>13|TRBD1|-|TRBJ2-7|TRBV4-3
TGCGCCAGCAGCATGGGACAGGGGACCGAGCAGTACTTC
CASSMGQGTEQYF
>14|-|-|TRBJ1-3|TRBV7-9
TGTGCCAGCAGCCGAGATGACTCTGGAAACACCATATATTTT
CASSRDDSGNTIYF
>15|-|-|TRBJ2-5|TRBV6-5
TGTGCCAGCAGTTACTCGTCGGTCTTTAGCGGGACCCAGTACTTC
CASSYSSVFSGTQYF
>15|TRBD1|-|TRBJ1-6|TRBV6-1
TGTGCCAGCAGCGCCGGGGTGGCAGGGGGTTCACCCCTCCACTTT
CASSAGVAGGSPLHF
>14|TRBD2|-|TRBJ2-1|TRBV6-5
TGTGCCAGCAGTTACTCGGGGAGGGGAAACACGCAGTTCTTC
CASSYSGRGNTQFF
>18|TRBD2|-|TRBJ2-1|TRBV7-3
TGTGCCAGCAGCCAGGGTCGGGGTAGCGGGAAGGGCTACAATGAGCAGTTCTTC
CASSQGRGSGKGYNEQFF
>16|TRBD1|-|TRBJ2-1|TRBV4-1
TGCGCCAGCAGCCAAGATTGGGGGACAGGGCTAAATGAGCAGTTCTTC
CASSQDWGTGLNEQFF
>13|-|-|TRBJ1-2|TRBV5-8
TGTGCCAGCAGCTTACGGGGGTCAAATGGCTACACCTTC
CASSLRGSNGYTF
>14|TRBD2|-|TRBJ2-5|TRBV9
TGTGCCAGCAGCGTAGGCGGGGGTGTGGAGACCCAGTACTTC
CASSVGGGVETQYF
>16|TRBD2|-|TRBJ2-6|TRBV7-6
TGTGCCAGCAGCTTAGCGGGGGGAGGGGGGGCCAACGTCCTGACTTTC
CASSLAGGGGANVLTF
>14|-|-|TRBJ2-5|TRBV9
TGTGCCAGCAGCCCGAAGCCAGGGGGGGAGACCCAGTACTTC
CASSPKPGGETQYF
>17|TRBD1|-|TRBJ1-3|TRBV30
TGTGCCTGGAGTGAAGAGAGGACAGGGGGCTCTGGAAACACCATATATTTT
CAWSEERTGGSGNTIYF
>14|-|-|TRBJ2-1|TRBV10-3
TGTGCCATCAGGGGGGATAGCGGAGACAATGAGCAGTTCTTC
CAIRGDSGDNEQFF
>15|TRBD2|once|TRBJ2-1|TRBV9
TGTGCCAGCAGCGTTGGGACTAGCGGGAGTTATGAGCAGTTCTTC
CASSVGTSGSYEQFF